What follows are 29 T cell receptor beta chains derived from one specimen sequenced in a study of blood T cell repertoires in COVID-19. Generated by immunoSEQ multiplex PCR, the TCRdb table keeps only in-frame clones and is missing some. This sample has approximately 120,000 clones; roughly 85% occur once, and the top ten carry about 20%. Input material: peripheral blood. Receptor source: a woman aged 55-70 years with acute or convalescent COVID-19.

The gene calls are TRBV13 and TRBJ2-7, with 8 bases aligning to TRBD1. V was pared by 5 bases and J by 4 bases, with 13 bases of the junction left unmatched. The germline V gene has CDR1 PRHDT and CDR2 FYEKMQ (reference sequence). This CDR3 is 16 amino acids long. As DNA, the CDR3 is TGTGCCAGCAGCCCCAGGGGGCAGGTGGGGGTTTACGAGCAGTACTTC. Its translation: CASSPRGQVGVYEQYF.

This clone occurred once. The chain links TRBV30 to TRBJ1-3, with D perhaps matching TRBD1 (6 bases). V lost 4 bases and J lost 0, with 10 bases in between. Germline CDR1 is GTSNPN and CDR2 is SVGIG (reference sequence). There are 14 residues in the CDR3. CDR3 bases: TGTGCCTGGATATTACAGGGCTCTGGAAACACCATATATTTT. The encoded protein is CAWILQGSGNTIYF.

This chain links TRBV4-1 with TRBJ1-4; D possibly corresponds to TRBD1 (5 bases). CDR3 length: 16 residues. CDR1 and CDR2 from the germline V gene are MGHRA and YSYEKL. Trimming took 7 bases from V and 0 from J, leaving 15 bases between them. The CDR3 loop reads CASTATASATNEKLFF. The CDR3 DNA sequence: TGCGCCAGCACCGCGACAGCTAGTGCAACTAATGAAAAACTGTTTTTT.

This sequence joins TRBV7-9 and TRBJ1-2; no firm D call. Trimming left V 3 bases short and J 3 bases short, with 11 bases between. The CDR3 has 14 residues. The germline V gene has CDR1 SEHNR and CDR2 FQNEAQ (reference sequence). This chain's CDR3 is CASSLRDSDYGYTF. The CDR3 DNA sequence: TGTGCCAGCAGCTTGAGGGATTCGGACTATGGCTACACCTTC.

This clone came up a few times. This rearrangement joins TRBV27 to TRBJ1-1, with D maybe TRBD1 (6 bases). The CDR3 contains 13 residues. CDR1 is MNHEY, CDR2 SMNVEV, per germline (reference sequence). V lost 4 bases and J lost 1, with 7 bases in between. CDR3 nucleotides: TGTGCCAGCAGTTGGGGACAGAACACTGAAGCTTTCTTT. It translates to CASSWGQNTEAFF.

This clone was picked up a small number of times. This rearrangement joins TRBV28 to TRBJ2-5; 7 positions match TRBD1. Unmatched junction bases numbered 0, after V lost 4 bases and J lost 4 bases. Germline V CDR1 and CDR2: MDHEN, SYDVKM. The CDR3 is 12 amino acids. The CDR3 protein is CASSWTGETQYF. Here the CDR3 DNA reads TGTGCCAGCAGTTGGACAGGAGAGACCCAGTACTTC.

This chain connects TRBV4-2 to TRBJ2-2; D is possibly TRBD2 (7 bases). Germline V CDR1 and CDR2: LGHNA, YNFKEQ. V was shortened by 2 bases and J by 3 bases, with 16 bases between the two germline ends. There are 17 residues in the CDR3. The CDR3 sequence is CASSQPPAGADTGELFF. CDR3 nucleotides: TGTGCCAGCAGCCAACCCCCCGCGGGGGCCGACACCGGGGAGCTGTTTTTT.

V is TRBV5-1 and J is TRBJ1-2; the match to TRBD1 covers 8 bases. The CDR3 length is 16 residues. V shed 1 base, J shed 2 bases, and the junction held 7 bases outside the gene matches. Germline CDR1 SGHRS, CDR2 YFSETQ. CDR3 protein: CASSLTGTGANYGYTF. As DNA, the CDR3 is TGCGCCAGCAGCTTGACAGGGACAGGCGCGAACTATGGCTACACCTTC.

The CDR3 loop reads CATSRERDQPQHF. The CDR3 nucleotides are TGTGCCACCAGCAGAGAGAGGGATCAGCCCCAGCATTTT. This chain connects TRBV15 to TRBJ1-5; the D is unclear. V lost 0 bases, J lost 5 bases, and 5 bases lay in between. There are 13 residues in the CDR3. Germline-derived CDR1 and CDR2 are LNHNV and YYDKDF (reference sequence).

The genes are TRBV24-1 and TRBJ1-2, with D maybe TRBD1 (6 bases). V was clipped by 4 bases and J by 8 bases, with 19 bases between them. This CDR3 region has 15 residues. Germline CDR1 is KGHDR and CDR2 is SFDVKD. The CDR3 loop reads CATSDPRWGLGGYTF. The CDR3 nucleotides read TGTGCCACCAGTGACCCCCGTTGGGGGCTAGGGGGCTACACCTTC.

The CDR3 DNA reads TGCGCCAGCAGCTCTGGACAACTCCAAGAGACCCAGTACTTC. This codes for CASSSGQLQETQYF. This sequence joins TRBV5-1 and TRBJ2-5; weak D call: TRBD1 (5 bases). Trimming shortened V by 3 bases and J by 1 base, and 10 bases separated the two germline ends. The germline V gene encodes CDR1 SGHRS and CDR2 YFSETQ. This CDR3 is 14 amino acids long.

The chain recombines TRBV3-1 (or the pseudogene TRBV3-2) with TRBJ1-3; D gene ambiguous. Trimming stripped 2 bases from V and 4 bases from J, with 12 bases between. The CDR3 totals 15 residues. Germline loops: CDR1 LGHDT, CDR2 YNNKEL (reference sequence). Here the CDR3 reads CASSQYFGYGNTIYF. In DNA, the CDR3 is TGTGCCAGCAGCCAATACTTCGGGTACGGAAACACCATATATTTT.

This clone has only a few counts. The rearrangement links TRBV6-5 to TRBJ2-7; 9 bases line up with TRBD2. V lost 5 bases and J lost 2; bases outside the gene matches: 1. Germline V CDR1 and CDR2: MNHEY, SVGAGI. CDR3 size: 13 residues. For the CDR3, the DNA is TGTGCCAGCAGTCTAGCGGGGCCCTACGAGCAGTACTTC. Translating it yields CASSLAGPYEQYF.

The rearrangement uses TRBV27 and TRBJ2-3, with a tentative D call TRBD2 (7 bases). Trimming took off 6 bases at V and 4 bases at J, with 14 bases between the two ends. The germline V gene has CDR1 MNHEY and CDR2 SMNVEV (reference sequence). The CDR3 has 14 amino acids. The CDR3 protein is CASSRTGRADTQYF. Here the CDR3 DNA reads TGTGCCAGCAGCCGAACAGGGAGGGCAGATACGCAGTATTTT.

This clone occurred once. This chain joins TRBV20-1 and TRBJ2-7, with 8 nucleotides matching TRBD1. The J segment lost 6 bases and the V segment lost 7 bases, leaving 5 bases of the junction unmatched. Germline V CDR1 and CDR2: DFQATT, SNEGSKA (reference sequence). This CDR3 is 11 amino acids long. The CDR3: CSGQGSREQYF. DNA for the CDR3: TGCAGTGGACAGGGGTCACGCGAGCAGTACTTC.

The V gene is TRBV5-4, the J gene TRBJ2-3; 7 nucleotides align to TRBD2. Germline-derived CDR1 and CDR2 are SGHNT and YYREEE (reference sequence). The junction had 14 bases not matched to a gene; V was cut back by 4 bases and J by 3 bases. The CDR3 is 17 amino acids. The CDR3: CASSRGGVLIRTDTQYF. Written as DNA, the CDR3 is TGTGCCAGCAGCCGCGGGGGTGTACTAATCAGAACAGATACGCAGTATTTT.

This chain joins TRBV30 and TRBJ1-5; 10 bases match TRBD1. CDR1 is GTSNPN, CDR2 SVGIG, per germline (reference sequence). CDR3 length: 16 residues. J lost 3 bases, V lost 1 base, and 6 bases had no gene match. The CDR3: CAWSGTGGSYNQPQHF. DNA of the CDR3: TGTGCCTGGAGTGGGACAGGGGGTAGTTACAATCAGCCCCAGCATTTT. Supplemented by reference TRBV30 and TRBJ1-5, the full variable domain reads SQTIHQWPATLVQPVGSPLSLECTVEGTSNPNLYWYRQAAGRGLQLLFYSVGIGQISSEVPQNLSASRPQDRQFILSSKKLLLSDSGFYLCAWSGTGGSYNQPQHFGDGTRLSIL.

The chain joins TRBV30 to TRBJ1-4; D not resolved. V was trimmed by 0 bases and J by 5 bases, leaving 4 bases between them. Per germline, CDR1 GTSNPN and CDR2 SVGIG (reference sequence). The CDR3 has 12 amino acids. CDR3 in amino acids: CAWSVLNEKLFF. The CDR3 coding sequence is TGTGCCTGGAGTGTACTCAATGAAAAACTGTTTTTT.

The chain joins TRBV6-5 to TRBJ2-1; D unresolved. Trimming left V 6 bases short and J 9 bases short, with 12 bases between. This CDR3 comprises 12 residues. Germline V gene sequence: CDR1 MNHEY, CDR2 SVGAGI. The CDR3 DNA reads TGTGCCAGCAGCTTCCTATCTGGTGAGCAGTTCTTC. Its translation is CASSFLSGEQFF.

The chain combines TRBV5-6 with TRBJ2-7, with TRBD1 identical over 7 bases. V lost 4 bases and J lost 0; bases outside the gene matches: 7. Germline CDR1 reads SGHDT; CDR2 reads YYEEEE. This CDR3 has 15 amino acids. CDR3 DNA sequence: TGTGCCAGCAGCGGAAGACAGGGCGCCTCCTACGAGCAGTACTTC. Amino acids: CASSGRQGASYEQYF.

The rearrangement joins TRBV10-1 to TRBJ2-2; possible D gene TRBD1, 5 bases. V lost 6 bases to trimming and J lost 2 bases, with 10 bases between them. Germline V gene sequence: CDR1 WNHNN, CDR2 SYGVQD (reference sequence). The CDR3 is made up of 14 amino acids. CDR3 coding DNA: TGCGCCAGCAGATCAGGGTCAAACACCGGGGAGCTGTTTTTT. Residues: CASRSGSNTGELFF.

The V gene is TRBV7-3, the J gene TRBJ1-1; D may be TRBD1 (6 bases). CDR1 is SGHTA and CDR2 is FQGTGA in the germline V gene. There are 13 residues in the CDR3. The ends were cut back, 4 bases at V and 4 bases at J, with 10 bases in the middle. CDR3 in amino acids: CASSSQGLTEAFF. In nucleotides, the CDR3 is TGTGCCAGCAGCTCTCAGGGGCTCACTGAAGCTTTCTTT.

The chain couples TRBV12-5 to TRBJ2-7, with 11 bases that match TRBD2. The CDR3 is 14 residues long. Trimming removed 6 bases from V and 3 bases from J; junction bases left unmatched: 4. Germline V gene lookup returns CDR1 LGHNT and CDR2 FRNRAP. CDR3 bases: TGTGCTAGTGGCCCCGGGACTAGCGGCTACGAGCAGTACTTC. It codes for CASGPGTSGYEQYF.

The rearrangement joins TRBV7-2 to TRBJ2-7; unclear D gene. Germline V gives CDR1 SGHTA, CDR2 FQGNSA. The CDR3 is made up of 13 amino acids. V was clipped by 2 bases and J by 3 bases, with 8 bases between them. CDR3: CASSLIGVYEQYF. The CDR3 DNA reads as TGTGCCAGCAGCTTAATCGGAGTCTACGAGCAGTACTTC.

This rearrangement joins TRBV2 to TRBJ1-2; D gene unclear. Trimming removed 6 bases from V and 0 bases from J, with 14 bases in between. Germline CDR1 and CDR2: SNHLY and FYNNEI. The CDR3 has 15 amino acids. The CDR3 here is CASSVNPGANYGYTF. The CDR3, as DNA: TGTGCCAGCAGCGTAAACCCTGGAGCTAACTATGGCTACACCTTC.

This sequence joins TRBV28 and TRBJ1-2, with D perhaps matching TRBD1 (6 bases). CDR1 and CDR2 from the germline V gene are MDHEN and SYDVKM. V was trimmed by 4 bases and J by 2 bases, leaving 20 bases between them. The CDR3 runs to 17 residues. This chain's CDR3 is CASSSGTRGIANYGYTF. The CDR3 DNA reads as TGTGCCAGCAGTTCTGGGACAAGGGGGATTGCCAACTATGGCTACACCTTC.

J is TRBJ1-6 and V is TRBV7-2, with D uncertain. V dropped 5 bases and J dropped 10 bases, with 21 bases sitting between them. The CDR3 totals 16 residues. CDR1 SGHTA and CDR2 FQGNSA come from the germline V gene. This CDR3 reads CASSQRAPRRASPLHF. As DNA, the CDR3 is TGTGCCAGCAGCCAACGGGCCCCCAGGAGGGCATCACCCCTCCACTTT.

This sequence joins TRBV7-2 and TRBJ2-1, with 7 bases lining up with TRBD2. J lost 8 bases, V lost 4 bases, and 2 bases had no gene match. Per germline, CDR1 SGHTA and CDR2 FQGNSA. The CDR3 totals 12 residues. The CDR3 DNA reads TGTGCCAGCAGCTCTAGCGGTTATGAGCAGTTCTTC. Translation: CASSSSGYEQFF. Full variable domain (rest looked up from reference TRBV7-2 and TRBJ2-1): GAGVSQSPSNKVTEKGKDVELRCDPISGHTALYWYRQSLGQGLEFLIYFQGNSAPDKSGLPSDRFSAERTGGSVSTLTIQRTQQEDSAVYLCASSSSGYEQFFGPGTRLTVL.

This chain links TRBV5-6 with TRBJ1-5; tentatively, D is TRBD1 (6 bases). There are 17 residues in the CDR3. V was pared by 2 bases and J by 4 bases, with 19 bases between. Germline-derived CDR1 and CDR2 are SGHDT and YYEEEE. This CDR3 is CASSFLDRRGGNQPQHF. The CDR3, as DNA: TGTGCCAGCAGCTTTCTCGACAGAAGGGGGGGGAATCAGCCCCAGCATTTT.